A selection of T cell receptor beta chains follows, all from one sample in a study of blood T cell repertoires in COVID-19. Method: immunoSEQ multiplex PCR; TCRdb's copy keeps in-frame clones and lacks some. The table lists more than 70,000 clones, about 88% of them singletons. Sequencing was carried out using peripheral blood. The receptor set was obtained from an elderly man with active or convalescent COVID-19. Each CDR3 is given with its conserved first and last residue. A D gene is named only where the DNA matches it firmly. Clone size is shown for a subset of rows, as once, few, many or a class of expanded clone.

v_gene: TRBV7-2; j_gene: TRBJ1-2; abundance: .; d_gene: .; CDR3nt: TGTGCCAGCAGCTCACAGCCCAGGCCGGGATCTAACTATGGCTACACCTTC; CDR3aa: CASSSQPRPGSNYGYTF
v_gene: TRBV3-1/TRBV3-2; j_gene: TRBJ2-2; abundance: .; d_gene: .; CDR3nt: TGTGCCAGCAGCCAAGCGGGGACGAACACCGGGGAGCTGTTTTTT; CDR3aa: CASSQAGTNTGELFF
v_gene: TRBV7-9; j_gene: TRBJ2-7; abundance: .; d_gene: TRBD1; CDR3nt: TGTGCCAGCAGCTTAACCGCCGGGACAGGCAAAGAGCAGTACTTC; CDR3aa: CASSLTAGTGKEQYF
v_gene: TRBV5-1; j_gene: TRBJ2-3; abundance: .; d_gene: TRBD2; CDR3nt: TGCGCCAGCAGCCGGACTAGCGGAACCACAGATACGCAGTATTTT; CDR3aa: CASSRTSGTTDTQYF
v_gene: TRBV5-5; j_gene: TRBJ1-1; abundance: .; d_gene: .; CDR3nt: TGTGCCAGCAGCGCCCGGCAGGCAGAAGAAGCTTTCTTT; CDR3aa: CASSARQAEEAFF
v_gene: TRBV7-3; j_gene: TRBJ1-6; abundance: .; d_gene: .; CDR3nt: TGTGCCAGCAGTCTAGGGGGAAATAATTCACCCCTCCACTTT; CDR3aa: CASSLGGNNSPLHF
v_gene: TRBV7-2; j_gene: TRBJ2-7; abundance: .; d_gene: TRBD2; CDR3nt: TGTGCCAGCAGCTTAGCGGGAGGGCCGGTCTACGAGCAGTACTTC; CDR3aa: CASSLAGGPVYEQYF
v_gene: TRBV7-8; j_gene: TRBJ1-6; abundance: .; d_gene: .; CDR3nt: TGTGCCAGCAGCTTTCAGGGTAATTCACCCCTCCACTTT; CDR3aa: CASSFQGNSPLHF
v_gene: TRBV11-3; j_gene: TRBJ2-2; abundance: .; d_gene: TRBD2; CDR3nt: TGTGCCAGCAGCCGCGGGAGTATGAGTTCCGGGGAGCTGTTTTTT; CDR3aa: CASSRGSMSSGELFF
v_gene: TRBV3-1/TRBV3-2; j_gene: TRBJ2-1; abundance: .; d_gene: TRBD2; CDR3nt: TGTGCCAGCAGCGCTACGGGACTAATAACCTACAATGAGCAGTTCTTC; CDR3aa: CASSATGLITYNEQFF
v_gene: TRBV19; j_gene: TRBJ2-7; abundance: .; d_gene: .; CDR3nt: TGTGCCAGTAGTGCCAGTGGTTTGGTAACCTACGAGCAGTACTTC; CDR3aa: CASSASGLVTYEQYF
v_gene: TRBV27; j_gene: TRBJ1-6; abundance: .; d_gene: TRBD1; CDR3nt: TGTGCCAGCAGGAGGACAGGGATCAATGATAATTCACCCCTCCACTTT; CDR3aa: CASRRTGINDNSPLHF
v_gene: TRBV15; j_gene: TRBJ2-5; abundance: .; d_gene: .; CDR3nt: TGTGCCACCAGCAGAGATGGACAGACCCAAGAGACCCAGTACTTC; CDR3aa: CATSRDGQTQETQYF
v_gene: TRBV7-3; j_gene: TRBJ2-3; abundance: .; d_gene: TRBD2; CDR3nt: TGTGCCAGCAGCTTAGGGACTAGCGGGACCACAGATACGCAGTATTTT; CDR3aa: CASSLGTSGTTDTQYF
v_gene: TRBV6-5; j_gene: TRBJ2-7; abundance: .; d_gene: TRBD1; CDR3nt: TGTGCCAGCCCGGACAGGGAGTACCGCGAGCAGTACTTC; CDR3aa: CASPDREYREQYF
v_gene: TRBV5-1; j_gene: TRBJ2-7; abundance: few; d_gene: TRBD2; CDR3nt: TGCGCCAGCAGCTTGGGTGAGGCTAGCGGGGACCTTCCTACCGAGTACTTC; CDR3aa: CASSLGEASGDLPTEYF
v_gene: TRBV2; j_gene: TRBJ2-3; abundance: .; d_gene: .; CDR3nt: TGTGCCAGCAGTGGTCGGAGGGTGGACACAGATACGCAGTATTTT; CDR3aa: CASSGRRVDTDTQYF
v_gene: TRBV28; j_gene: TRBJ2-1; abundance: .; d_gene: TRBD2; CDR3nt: TGTGCCAGCACAACCTCCGGGACTAGCGGGAGGGCCAATGAGCAGTTCTTC; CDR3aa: CASTTSGTSGRANEQFF